The entry below gives a single TCR beta chain sequence along with its context. Looked up from germline, CDR1 is MNHEY and CDR2 is SMNVEV (reference sequence). This CDR3 has 18 residues. The ends lost 5 bases at V and 3 bases at J; junction bases unmatched: 9. MiXCR, run by TCRdb on the RT-PCR reads, gives a single entry per CDR3 protein. The profile shows about 680,000 distinct CDR3 sequences, about 14% of them singletons. The material sequenced was memory CD4+ T cells from blood. This chain connects TRBV27 to TRBJ2-1; 14 bases align to TRBD2. The TCR sequence derives from a female donor in good health, serving as a healthy control. This CDR3 reads CASSAGLAGVVGYNEQFF. CDR3 bases: TGTGCCAGCAGTGCGGGACTAGCGGGAGTGGTTGGCTACAATGAGCAGTTCTTC.